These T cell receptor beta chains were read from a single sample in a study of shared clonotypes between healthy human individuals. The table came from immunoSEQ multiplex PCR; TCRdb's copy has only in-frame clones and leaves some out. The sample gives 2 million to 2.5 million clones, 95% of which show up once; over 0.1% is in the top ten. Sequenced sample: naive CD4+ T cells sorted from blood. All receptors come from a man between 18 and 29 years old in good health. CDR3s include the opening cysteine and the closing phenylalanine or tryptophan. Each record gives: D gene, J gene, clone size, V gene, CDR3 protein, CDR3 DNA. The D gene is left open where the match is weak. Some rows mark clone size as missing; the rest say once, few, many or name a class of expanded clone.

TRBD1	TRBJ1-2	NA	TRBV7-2	CASSSDRGQWYGYTF	TGTGCCAGCAGCTCGGACAGGGGGCAATGGTATGGCTACACCTTC
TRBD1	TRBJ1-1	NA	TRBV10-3	CAISSRDRGTEAFF	TGTGCCATCAGTAGCCGGGACAGGGGCACTGAAGCTTTCTTT
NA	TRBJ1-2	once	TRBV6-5	CASSPTGLYGYTF	TGTGCCAGCAGCCCCACAGGGCTCTATGGCTACACCTTC
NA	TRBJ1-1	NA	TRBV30	CAWSGGHPSAEAFF	TGTGCCTGGAGTGGGGGACACCCGAGCGCTGAAGCTTTCTTT
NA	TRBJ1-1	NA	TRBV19	CASIGPVAFF	TGTGCCAGTATAGGGCCGGTAGCTTTCTTT
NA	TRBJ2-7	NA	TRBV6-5	CASSYETGSYEQYF	TGTGCCAGCAGTTACGAGACAGGTTCCTACGAGCAGTACTTC
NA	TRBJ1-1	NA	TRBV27	CASSLQMGSSTEAFF	TGTGCCAGCAGTTTACAGATGGGTTCATCCACTGAAGCTTTCTTT
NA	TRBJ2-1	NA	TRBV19	CASSMGWLAINNEQFF	TGTGCCAGTAGTATGGGGTGGCTAGCGATAAACAATGAGCAGTTCTTC
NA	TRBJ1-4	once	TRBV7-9	CASSRKGGIDEKLFF	TGTGCCAGCAGCCGAAAAGGGGGGATTGATGAAAAACTGTTTTTT
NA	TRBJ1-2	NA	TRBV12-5	CASGEILGGYTF	TGTGCTAGTGGCGAGATCCTCGGCGGCTACACCTTC
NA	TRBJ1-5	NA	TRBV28	CASSPSQRRPQHF	TGTGCCAGCAGTCCCTCCCAAAGGAGACCCCAGCATTTT
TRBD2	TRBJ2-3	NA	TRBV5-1	CASSLASGRGADTQYF	TGCGCCAGCAGCTTGGCCAGCGGGAGGGGCGCAGATACGCAGTATTTT
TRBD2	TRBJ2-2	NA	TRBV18	CASSPLAGTNTGELFF	TGTGCCAGCTCACCATTAGCGGGCACAAACACCGGGGAGCTGTTTTTT
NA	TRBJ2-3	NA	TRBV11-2	CASSLGAGRSTDTQYF	TGTGCCAGCAGCTTAGGAGCGGGTAGAAGCACAGATACGCAGTATTTT
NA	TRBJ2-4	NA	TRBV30	CAWSVLSGAVVQYF	TGTGCCTGGAGTGTACTATCGGGGGCCGTGGTTCAGTACTTC
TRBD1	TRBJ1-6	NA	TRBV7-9	CASSRTGTGFSPLHF	TGTGCCAGCAGCCGGACCGGGACAGGCTTCTCACCCCTCCACTTT
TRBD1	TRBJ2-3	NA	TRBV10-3	CAISPGQKMGTDTQYF	TGTGCCATCAGCCCGGGACAGAAGATGGGCACAGATACGCAGTATTTT
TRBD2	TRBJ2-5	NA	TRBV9	CASSPSGGHGGGYETQYF	TGTGCCAGCAGCCCTAGCGGGGGACACGGGGGTGGGTATGAGACCCAGTACTTC
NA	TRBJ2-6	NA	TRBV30	CAWGHLSGANVLTF	TGTGCCTGGGGACATCTCTCAGGGGCCAACGTCCTGACTTTC
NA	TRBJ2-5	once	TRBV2	CASRVIETQYF	TGTGCCAGCAGGGTTATCGAGACCCAGTACTTC
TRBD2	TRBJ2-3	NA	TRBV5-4	CASSLAGGGRDTQYF	TGTGCCAGCAGCTTGGCGGGCGGGGGGAGAGATACGCAGTATTTT
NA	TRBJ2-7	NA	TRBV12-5	CASGRGQAYEQYF	TGTGCTAGTGGCCGAGGACAAGCCTACGAGCAGTACTTC
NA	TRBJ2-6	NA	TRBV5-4	CASSGRQLAGANVLTF	TGTGCCAGCAGCGGCCGACAGCTAGCTGGGGCCAACGTCCTGACTTTC
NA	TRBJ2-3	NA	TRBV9	CASSFGIGDTQYF	TGTGCCAGCAGCTTTGGGATTGGAGATACGCAGTATTTT
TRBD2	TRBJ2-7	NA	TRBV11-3	CASSLGTTSGGADEQYF	TGTGCCAGCAGCTTAGGAACGACTAGCGGGGGGGCCGACGAGCAGTACTTC
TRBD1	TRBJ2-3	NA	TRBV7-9	CASSFGDRSYKDTQYF	TGTGCCAGCAGCTTTGGGGACAGGTCGTACAAAGATACGCAGTATTTT
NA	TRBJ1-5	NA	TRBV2	CASGSSEPQHF	TGTGCCAGCGGCTCGTCGGAACCCCAGCATTTT
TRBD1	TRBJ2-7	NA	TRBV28	CASSQLGTGALHEQYF	TGTGCCAGCAGTCAACTTGGGACAGGCGCTCTCCACGAGCAGTACTTC
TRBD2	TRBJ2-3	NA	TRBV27	CASSLTSGTTGGTQYF	TGTGCCAGCAGTTTGACTAGCGGGACGACCGGGGGTACGCAGTATTTT
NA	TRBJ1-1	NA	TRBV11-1	CASSSLRWEAFF	TGTGCCAGCAGCTCCCTCCGCTGGGAAGCTTTCTTT
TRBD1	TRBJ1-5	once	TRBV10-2	CASRDDRQGGQPQHF	TGCGCCAGCAGGGACGACCGACAGGGGGGTCAGCCCCAGCATTTT
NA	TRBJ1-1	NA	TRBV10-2	CASSTGGGSNTEAFF	TGCGCCAGCAGTACGGGCGGGGGCTCGAACACTGAAGCTTTCTTT
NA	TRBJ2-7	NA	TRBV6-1	CASSGGGGTYEQYF	TGTGCCAGCAGTGGGGGAGGGGGCACCTACGAGCAGTACTTC
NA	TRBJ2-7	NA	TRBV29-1	CSVPLEKNPYEQYF	TGCAGCGTGCCTCTGGAGAAGAACCCCTACGAGCAGTACTTC
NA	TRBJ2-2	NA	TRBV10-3	CAIGGRENTGELFF	TGTGCCATCGGGGGCAGGGAGAACACCGGGGAGCTGTTTTTT
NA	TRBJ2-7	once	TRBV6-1	CASSETGRQYF	TGTGCCAGCAGTGAAACAGGGAGGCAGTACTTC
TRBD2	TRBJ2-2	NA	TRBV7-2	CASSLVAGGPSGELFF	TGTGCCAGCAGCTTAGTAGCGGGAGGACCTTCGGGGGAGCTGTTTTTT
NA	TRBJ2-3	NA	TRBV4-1	CASSQDSYPGSDTQYF	TGCGCCAGCAGCCAAGATAGTTATCCGGGGTCAGATACGCAGTATTTT
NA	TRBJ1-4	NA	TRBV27	CASSLKAHEKLFF	TGTGCCAGCAGTTTGAAAGCCCATGAAAAACTGTTTTTT
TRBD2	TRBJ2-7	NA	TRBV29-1	CSVRLARSSYEQYF	TGCAGCGTCCGACTAGCCCGGAGCTCCTACGAGCAGTACTTC
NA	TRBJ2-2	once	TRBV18	CASSPTAPGELFF	TGTGCCAGCTCACCGACGGCCCCCGGGGAGCTGTTTTTT
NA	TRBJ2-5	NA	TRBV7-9	CASSSEGTIQETQYF	TGTGCCAGCAGCTCAGAGGGGACCATTCAAGAGACCCAGTACTTC
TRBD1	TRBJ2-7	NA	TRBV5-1	CASSPGGSWGQGDRPYEQYF	TGCGCCAGCAGCCCGGGGGGTAGCTGGGGACAGGGGGATCGACCCTACGAGCAGTACTTC
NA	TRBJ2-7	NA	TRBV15	CATSRGGAGLSQYF	TGTGCCACCAGCAGAGGCGGAGCCGGTTTATCGCAGTACTTC
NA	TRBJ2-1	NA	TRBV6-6	CASSQLRTSEQFF	TGTGCCAGCAGTCAACTGAGAACCAGTGAGCAGTTCTTC
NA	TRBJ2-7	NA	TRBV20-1	CSAKAAYEQYF	TGCAGTGCTAAAGCGGCCTACGAGCAGTACTTC
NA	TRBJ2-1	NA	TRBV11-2	CASSFTSSGADEQFF	TGTGCCAGCAGCTTCACATCTTCGGGGGCCGATGAGCAGTTCTTC
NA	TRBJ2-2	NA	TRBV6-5	CASSGHQRSGELFF	TGTGCCAGCAGCGGACATCAGCGGTCCGGGGAGCTGTTTTTT
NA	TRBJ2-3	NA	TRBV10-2	CASAEVSDTQYF	TGCGCCAGTGCAGAGGTGTCGGATACGCAGTATTTT
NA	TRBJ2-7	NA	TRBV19	CASRKTQGYEQYF	TGTGCCAGTAGGAAAACGCAGGGATACGAGCAGTACTTC
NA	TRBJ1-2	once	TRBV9	CASSAQGLFDGYTF	TGTGCCAGCAGCGCTCAGGGCCTTTTTGATGGCTACACCTTC